This T cell receptor (beta chain) was identified during a study of CD8+CD57+ T cells in acquired aplastic anemia. Whole-study context: Sorted CD4+ and CD8+ cells gave an average of approximately 3.1 ug of DNA. General study results and limits: The number of CD8+ CDR3 sequences shared by patients and controls was approximately 31. The CD8+ Simpson's diversity of patients and controls was not significantly different.

The use of genomic DNA as template underpinned the TCR beta VDJ and CDR3 profiling. TCRdb re-derived calls from the reads in MiXCR, one entry per CDR3 protein. Here the sample spans 450,000 to 550,000 distinct CDR3 sequences, around 32% being singletons. CD8+CD57+ cell expansion, shown by flow cytometry, had occurred in the patients selected for sequencing. Every patient presented with severe acquired aplastic anemia. V lost 3 bases and J 0 bases, leaving 9 bases between the germline ends. This CDR3 is built from 16 residues. Germline V gene lookup returns CDR1 LNHDA and CDR2 SQIVND (reference sequence). This clonotype was counted only a few times. Its antigen is unknown.

The receptor was derived from a human donor with aplastic anemia. The chain links TRBV19 to TRBJ1-6; D unresolved. The sample comprised sorted CD4+, CD8+, or CD8+CD57+ T cells (not recorded which) from PBMCs. CDR3 in amino acids: CASSIRSSSYNSPLHF. The CDR3 coding sequence is TGTGCCAGTAGTATCAGGTCAAGCTCCTATAATTCACCCCTCCACTTT.